This T cell receptor beta chain came from a study of cytomegalovirus exposure and HLA in healthy donors. The PCR used 60 Vbeta and 13 Jbeta primers. TCRdb keeps only in-frame clones here, not all; method: immunoSEQ multiplex PCR. The data show 180,000 or so clones, with over 65% seen just once and approximately 0.098% held by the top ten. This clone was detected only once. Germline V CDR1 and CDR2: SGHNT, YYREEE (reference sequence). V was clipped by 9 bases and J by 7 bases; unmatched bases: 14. The CDR3 totals 15 residues. Specimen: PBMCs. The TCR originated in a boy under 10 years old in good health and CMV-seronegative. The J gene is TRBJ2-2, the V gene TRBV5-4; 8 bases fit TRBD2. CDR3 coding DNA: TGTGCCATTACATCAGTGCGGGGGGCCGGCGGGGAGCTGTTTTTT. It specifies CAITSVRGAGGELFF. The variable domain in full, with the rest retrieved from reference TRBV5-4 and TRBJ2-2, is ETGVTQSPTHLIKTRGQQVTLRCSSQSGHNTVSWYQQALGQGPQFIFQYYREEENGRGNFPPRFSGLQFPNYSSELNVNALELDDSALYLCAITSVRGAGGELFFGEGSRLTVL.